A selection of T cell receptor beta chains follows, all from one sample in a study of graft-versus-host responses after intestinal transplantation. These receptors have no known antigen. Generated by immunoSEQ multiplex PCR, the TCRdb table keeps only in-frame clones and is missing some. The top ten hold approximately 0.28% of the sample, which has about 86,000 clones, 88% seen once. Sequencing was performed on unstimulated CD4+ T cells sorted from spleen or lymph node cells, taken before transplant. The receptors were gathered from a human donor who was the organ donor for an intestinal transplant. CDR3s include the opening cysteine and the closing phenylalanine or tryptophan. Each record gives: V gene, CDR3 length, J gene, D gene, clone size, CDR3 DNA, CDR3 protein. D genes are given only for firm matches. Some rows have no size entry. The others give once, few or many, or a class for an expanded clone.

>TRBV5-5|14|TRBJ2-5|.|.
TGTGCCAGCAGCACCTCCCTAGCGAGCGAGACCCAGTACTTC
CASSTSLASETQYF
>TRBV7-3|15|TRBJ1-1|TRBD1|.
TGTGCCAGCAGCTTAACGGAGGGGGCGAACACTGAAGCTTTCTTT
CASSLTEGANTEAFF
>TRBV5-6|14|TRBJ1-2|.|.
TGTGCCAGCAGCTTGGGACTGGCGGTAGTCGGCTACACCTTC
CASSLGLAVVGYTF
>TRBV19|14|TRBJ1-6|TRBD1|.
TGTGCCAGTAGTTATGCAGGGGGCGATTCACCCCTCCACTTT
CASSYAGGDSPLHF
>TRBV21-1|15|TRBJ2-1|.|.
TGTGCCAGCAGCCAGCGGGGGGGTAATGGCTATGAGCAGTTCTTC
CASSQRGGNGYEQFF
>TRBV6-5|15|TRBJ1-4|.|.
TGTGCCAGCAGTTACTACGGCGGCGGAGGTGAAAAACTGTTTTTT
CASSYYGGGGEKLFF
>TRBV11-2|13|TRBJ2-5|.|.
TGTGCCAGCAGCCGCGGACAGCTAGAGACCCAGTACTTC
CASSRGQLETQYF
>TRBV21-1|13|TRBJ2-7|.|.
TGTGCCAGCCGGACAGGGATGACCTACGAGCAGTACTTC
CASRTGMTYEQYF
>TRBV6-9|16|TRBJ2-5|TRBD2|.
TGTGCCAGCAGTGCCCCCTGGCGGGAGTGGATGGAGACCCAGTACTTC
CASSAPWREWMETQYF
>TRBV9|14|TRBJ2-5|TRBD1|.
TGTGCCAGCAGCGATCAGGGGGTACAAGAGACCCAGTACTTC
CASSDQGVQETQYF
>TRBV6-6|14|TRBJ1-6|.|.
TGTGCCAGCAGTATGAGCTCCTATAATTCACCCCTCCACTTT
CASSMSSYNSPLHF
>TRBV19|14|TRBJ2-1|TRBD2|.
TGTGCCACCGGGGGGGCTAGCGGGAAACATGAGCAGTTCTTC
CATGGASGKHEQFF
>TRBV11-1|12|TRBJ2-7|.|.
TGTGCCAGCAGGTCCCCCACCTACGAGCAGTACTTC
CASRSPTYEQYF
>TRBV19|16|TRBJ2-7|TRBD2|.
TGTGCCAGTAGTATCCCCGGGACTAGTAACACCTACGAGCAGTACTTC
CASSIPGTSNTYEQYF
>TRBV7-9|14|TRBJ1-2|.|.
TGTGCCAGCAGACGCACTGAGGAGGGAGATGGCTACACCTTC
CASRRTEEGDGYTF
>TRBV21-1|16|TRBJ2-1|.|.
TGTGCCAGCAGAGACAGCTCGGACGTCTCCTACAATGAGCAGTTCTTC
CASRDSSDVSYNEQFF
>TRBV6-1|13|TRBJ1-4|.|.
TGTGCCAGCGCAGGGGCAACTAATGAAAAACTGTTTTTT
CASAGATNEKLFF
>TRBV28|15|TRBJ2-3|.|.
TGTGCCAGCAGTTTATACGGAAGCGGGTCCTATACGCAGTATTTT
CASSLYGSGSYTQYF
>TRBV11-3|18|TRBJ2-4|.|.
TGTGCCAGCAGCTTTCGGGTGTCGAGGGGGGGGGACAAAAACATTCAGTACTTC
CASSFRVSRGGDKNIQYF
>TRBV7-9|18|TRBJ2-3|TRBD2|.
TGTGCCAGCAGCTTAACCGGGGTAGCGGGGGGGCGGGCAGATACGCAGTATTTT
CASSLTGVAGGRADTQYF
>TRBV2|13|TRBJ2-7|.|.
TGTGCCAGCGAGGCAGAGGTTAACTACGAGCAGTACTTC
CASEAEVNYEQYF
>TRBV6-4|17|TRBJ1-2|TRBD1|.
TGTGCCACCGTCCCGGGACAGGGTACTATTTGTGACTATGGCTACACCTTC
CATVPGQGTICDYGYTF
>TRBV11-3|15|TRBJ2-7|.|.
TGTGCCAGCAGTTCTGGGGGCCTTGGATCCTACGAGCAGTACTTC
CASSSGGLGSYEQYF
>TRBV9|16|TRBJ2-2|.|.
TGTGCCAGCAGCGTAGGCCGGTTGGCGAACACCGGGGAGCTGTTTTTT
CASSVGRLANTGELFF
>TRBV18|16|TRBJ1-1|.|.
TGTGCCAGCTCACGAGATACAGGGTCGATGAACACTGAAGCTTTCTTT
CASSRDTGSMNTEAFF
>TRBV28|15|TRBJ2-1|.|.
TGTGCCAGCAGAACCGGGCGGAGGGGGGGCAATGAGCAGTTCTTC
CASRTGRRGGNEQFF
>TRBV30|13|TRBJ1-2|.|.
TGTGCCTGGAGTCGGCGGACGGGGGGTGGCTACACCTTC
CAWSRRTGGGYTF
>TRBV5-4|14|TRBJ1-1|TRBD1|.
TGTGCCAGCAGGGGACAGGGATCGGGCACTGAAGCTTTCTTT
CASRGQGSGTEAFF
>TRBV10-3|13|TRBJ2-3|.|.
TGTGCCATCAGTGAGTCGAGCATGGATACGCAGTATTTT
CAISESSMDTQYF
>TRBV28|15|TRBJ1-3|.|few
TGTGCCAGCAGTTTCCAGGGCCTCTCTGGAAACACCATATATTTT
CASSFQGLSGNTIYF
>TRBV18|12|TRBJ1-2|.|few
TGTGCCAGCTCCCCCGGGGGCTATGGCTACACCTTC
CASSPGGYGYTF
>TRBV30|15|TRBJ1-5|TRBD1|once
TGTGCCTGGAGTGCGACGGGACAGGCCAATCAGCCCCAGCATTTT
CAWSATGQANQPQHF
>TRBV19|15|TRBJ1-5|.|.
TGTGCCAGTAGTATAGGAGTCATCGGCAATCAGCCCCAGCATTTT
CASSIGVIGNQPQHF
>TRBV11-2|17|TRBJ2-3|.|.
TGTGCCAGCAGCTTAGGTCGGCGAGCGCTGTTCGCAGATACGCAGTATTTT
CASSLGRRALFADTQYF
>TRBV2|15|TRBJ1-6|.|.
TGTGCCAGCAGCCCCCCAGGCACCTATAATTCACCCCTCCACTTT
CASSPPGTYNSPLHF
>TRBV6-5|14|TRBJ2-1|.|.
TGTGCCAGCGGGAGGACACGAAGGGACAATGAGCAGTTCTTC
CASGRTRRDNEQFF
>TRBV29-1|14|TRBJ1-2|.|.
TGCAGCGTTGGATTGGTACAGGAAGTCTATGGCTACACCTTC
CSVGLVQEVYGYTF
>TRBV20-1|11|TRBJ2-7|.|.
TGCAGTGCTAGCAGTGACTACGAGCAGTACTTC
CSASSDYEQYF
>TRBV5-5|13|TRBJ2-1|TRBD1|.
TGTGCCAGCAGCAGGGTCAGGGGGCATGAGCAGTTCTTC
CASSRVRGHEQFF
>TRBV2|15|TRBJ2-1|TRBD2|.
TGTGCCAGCAACCGACTAGCGGGGGAATACAATGAGCAGTTCTTC
CASNRLAGEYNEQFF
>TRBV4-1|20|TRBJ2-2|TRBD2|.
TGCGCCAGCATGCCGGGGGTGTTCGGGAGGGCAAGCGCGAACACCGGGGAGCTGTTTTTT
CASMPGVFGRASANTGELFF